A selection of T cell receptor beta chains follows, all from one sample in a study of shared clonotypes between healthy human individuals. TCRdb's table, derived via immunoSEQ multiplex PCR, lists solely in-frame clones and lacks some. Of about 680,000 clones listed, approximately 74% are singletons. Sequenced: memory CD4+ T cells sorted from blood. All receptors come from a woman aged 25 to 39 in good health. Both conserved end residues are part of each CDR3. The D gene is left open where the match is weak. Part of the rows lack a size; the others show once, few, many or a class for expanded clones.

abundance	v_gene	d_gene	j_gene	CDR3nt	CDR3aa
few	TRBV5-1	TRBD2	TRBJ2-3	TGCGCCAGCAGCTGGACTAGCGACGCAGATACGCAGTATTTT	CASSWTSDADTQYF
NA	TRBV30	TRBD2	TRBJ2-3	TGTGCCTGGAGTGTACTACCAGGGACTAGCGGTACAGATACGCAGTATTTT	CAWSVLPGTSGTDTQYF
NA	TRBV15	NA	TRBJ2-1	TGTGCCACCAGCAGAGATTTGGGCGGGTACAATGAGCAGTTCTTC	CATSRDLGGYNEQFF
NA	TRBV2	TRBD1	TRBJ1-2	TGTGCCAGCAGGAAGGGACAGCCTAGATCTGATGGCTACACCTTC	CASRKGQPRSDGYTF
many	TRBV2	NA	TRBJ2-7	TGTGCCAGCAGTGAGGCCAACGAGCAGTACTTC	CASSEANEQYF
NA	TRBV28	NA	TRBJ1-5	TGTGCCAGCAGTCTCCCGCGGTCGGCCGGACGCATGCCCCAGCATTTT	CASSLPRSAGRMPQHF
NA	TRBV28	NA	TRBJ2-7	TGTGCCAGCAGTGGACCCCGCCCTACCTCCTACGAGCAGTACTTC	CASSGPRPTSYEQYF
NA	TRBV28	TRBD1	TRBJ2-1	TGTGCCAGCAGAGAATGGACAGGGGGCATTATCGTCCACAATGAGCAGTTCTTC	CASREWTGGIIVHNEQFF
NA	TRBV11-2	NA	TRBJ2-7	TGTGCCAGCAGCTTAGCTCTCAGTACCTACGAGCAGTACTTC	CASSLALSTYEQYF
NA	TRBV20-1	NA	TRBJ2-5	TGCAGTGCTCCCCGCCAAGAGACCCAGTACTTC	CSAPRQETQYF
NA	TRBV5-1	NA	TRBJ2-5	TGCGCCAGCAGCGCGGGTTGGAGCCAAGAGACCCAGTACTTC	CASSAGWSQETQYF
NA	TRBV11-2	NA	TRBJ1-3	TGTGCCAGCAGTCCGGTACAGACGTCTGGAAACACCATATATTTT	CASSPVQTSGNTIYF
many	TRBV7-6	NA	TRBJ1-4	TGTGCCAGCAGCAACCCGGGAGAAAATGAAAAACTGTTTTTT	CASSNPGENEKLFF
many	TRBV29-1	TRBD1	TRBJ2-7	TGCAGCGTTGGACGGACAGGGGCTGATAGCCGCGAGCAGTACTTC	CSVGRTGADSREQYF
NA	TRBV2	NA	TRBJ2-3	TGTGCCAGCAGGTTACTTAGCACAGATACGCAGTATTTT	CASRLLSTDTQYF